This TCR beta chain was documented in a study of radiation and T cells in renal cell carcinoma. Time point given: blood 4 weeks post-SBRT, at nephrectomy. Regarding treatment: 15 Gy SBRT to primary tumor, nephrectomy 4 weeks later. Nephrectomy followed 15 Gy stereotactic body radiation by 4 weeks. Clones were sequenced by immunoSEQ multiplex PCR, and TCRdb holds only the in-frame ones, with some missing. Of some 46,000 clones detected, about 82% appear once; the ten largest clones hold 25% to 30%. The CDR3 totals 14 residues. CDR1 and CDR2 (germline): MGHRA, YSYEKL. The V end was cut by 1 base, the J end by 4 bases, with 8 bases between. About this clone itself: This sample includes further DNA sequences coding for the same CDR3.

This sequence originates from a woman in her seventies with renal cell carcinoma. V is TRBV4-1 and J is TRBJ1-5; D is unclear. Sequencing was performed on blood, taken from a patient whose treatment included radiotherapy and nephrectomy. In nucleotides, the CDR3 is TGCGCCAGCAGCCAAGTGGGAGATAATCAGCCCCAGCATTTT. This sequence encodes CASSQVGDNQPQHF.